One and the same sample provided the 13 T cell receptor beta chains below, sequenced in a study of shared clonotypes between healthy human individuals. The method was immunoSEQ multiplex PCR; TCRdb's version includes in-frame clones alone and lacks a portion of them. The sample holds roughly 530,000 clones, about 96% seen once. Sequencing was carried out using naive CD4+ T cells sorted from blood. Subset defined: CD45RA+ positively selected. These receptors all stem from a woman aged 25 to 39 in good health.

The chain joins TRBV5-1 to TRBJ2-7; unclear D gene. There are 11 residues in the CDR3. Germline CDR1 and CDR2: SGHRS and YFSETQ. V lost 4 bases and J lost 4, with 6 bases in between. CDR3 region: CASSNNYEQYF. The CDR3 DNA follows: TGCGCCAGCAGCAACAATTACGAGCAGTACTTC.

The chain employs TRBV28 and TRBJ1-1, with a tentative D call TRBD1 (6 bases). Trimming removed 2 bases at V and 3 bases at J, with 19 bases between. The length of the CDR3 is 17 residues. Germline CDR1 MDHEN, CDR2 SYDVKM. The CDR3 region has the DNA TGTGCCAGCAGTTTAACACCCTCATGGGGGGCGGACACTGAAGCTTTCTTT. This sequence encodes CASSLTPSWGADTEAFF.

The CDR3 loop reads CASSLGNRGRFYEQYF. CDR3 nucleotides: TGTGCCAGCAGCTTAGGGAACAGGGGGCGCTTCTACGAGCAGTACTTC. The chain recombines TRBV7-9 with TRBJ2-7; TRBD1 aligns across 9 bases. V gave up 1 base and J gave up 3 bases; unmatched junction bases: 7. Germline V gives CDR1 SEHNR, CDR2 FQNEAQ (reference sequence). The CDR3 has 16 amino acids.

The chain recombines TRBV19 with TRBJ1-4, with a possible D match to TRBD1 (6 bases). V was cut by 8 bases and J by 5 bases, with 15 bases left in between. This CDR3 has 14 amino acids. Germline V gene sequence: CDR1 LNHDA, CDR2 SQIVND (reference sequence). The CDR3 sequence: CASSWLGGNEKLFF. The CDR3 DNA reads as TGTGCCAGTTCCTGGCTAGGGGGAAATGAAAAACTGTTTTTT.

Here the CDR3 DNA reads TGTGCCAGCAGATCCGGGACACCCTCCTACAATGAGCAGTTCTTC. It specifies CASRSGTPSYNEQFF. The chain links TRBV7-9 to TRBJ2-1; tentative D call: TRBD1 (6 bases). The ends were cut back, 6 bases at V and 0 bases at J, with 12 bases in the middle. Germline loops: CDR1 SEHNR, CDR2 FQNEAQ (reference sequence). This CDR3 spans 15 amino acids.

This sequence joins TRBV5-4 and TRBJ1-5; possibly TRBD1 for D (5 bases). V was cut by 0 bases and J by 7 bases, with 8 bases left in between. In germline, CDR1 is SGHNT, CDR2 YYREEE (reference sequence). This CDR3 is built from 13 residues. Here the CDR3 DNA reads TGTGCCAGCAGCTTGGACAGGCGGCAGCCCCAGCATTTT. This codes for CASSLDRRQPQHF.

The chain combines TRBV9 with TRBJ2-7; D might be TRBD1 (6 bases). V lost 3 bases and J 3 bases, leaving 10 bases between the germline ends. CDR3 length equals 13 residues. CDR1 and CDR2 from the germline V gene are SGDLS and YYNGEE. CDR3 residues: CASSAGQNYEQYF. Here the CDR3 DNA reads TGTGCCAGCAGCGCAGGACAGAACTACGAGCAGTACTTC.

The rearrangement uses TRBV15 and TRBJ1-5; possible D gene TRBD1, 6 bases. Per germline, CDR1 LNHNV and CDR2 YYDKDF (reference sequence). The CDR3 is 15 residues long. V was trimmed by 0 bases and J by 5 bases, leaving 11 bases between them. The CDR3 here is CATSRDAQGYQPQHF. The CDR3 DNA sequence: TGTGCCACCAGCAGAGATGCACAGGGCTATCAGCCCCAGCATTTT.

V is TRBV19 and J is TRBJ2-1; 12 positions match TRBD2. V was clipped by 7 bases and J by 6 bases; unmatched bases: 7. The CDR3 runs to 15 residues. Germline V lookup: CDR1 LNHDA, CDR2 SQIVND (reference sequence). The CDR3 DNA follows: TGTGCCAGTACCCCACTAGCGGGAGGTTCCAATGAGCAGTTCTTC. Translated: CASTPLAGGSNEQFF. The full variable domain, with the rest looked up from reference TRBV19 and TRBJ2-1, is DGGITQSPKYLFRKEGQNVTLSCEQNLNHDAMYWYRQDPGQGLRLIYYSQIVNDFQKGDIAEGYSVSREKKESFPLTVTSAQKNPTAFYLCASTPLAGGSNEQFFGPGTRLTVL.

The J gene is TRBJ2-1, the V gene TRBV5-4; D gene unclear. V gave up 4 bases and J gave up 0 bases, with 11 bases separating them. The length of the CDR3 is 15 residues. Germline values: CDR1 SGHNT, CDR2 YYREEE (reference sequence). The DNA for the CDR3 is TGTGCCAGCAGCCCGGACCTTAGCTCCTACAATGAGCAGTTCTTC. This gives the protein CASSPDLSSYNEQFF. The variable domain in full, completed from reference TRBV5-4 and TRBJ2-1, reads ETGVTQSPTHLIKTRGQQVTLRCSSQSGHNTVSWYQQALGQGPQFIFQYYREEENGRGNFPPRFSGLQFPNYSSELNVNALELDDSALYLCASSPDLSSYNEQFFGPGTRLTVL.

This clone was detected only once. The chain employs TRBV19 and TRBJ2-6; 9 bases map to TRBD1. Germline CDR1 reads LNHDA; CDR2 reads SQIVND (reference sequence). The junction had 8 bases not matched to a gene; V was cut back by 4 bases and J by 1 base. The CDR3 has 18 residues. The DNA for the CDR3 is TGTGCCAGTAGTACCCCCGGGACAGGGTTGTCTGGGGCCAACGTCCTGACTTTC. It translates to CASSTPGTGLSGANVLTF.

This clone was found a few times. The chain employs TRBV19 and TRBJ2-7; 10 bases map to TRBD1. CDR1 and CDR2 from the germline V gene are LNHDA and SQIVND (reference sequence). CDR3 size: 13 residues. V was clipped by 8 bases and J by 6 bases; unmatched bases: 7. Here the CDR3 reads CASRDRGFLEQYF. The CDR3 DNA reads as TGTGCCAGTCGGGACAGGGGATTCCTCGAGCAGTACTTC.

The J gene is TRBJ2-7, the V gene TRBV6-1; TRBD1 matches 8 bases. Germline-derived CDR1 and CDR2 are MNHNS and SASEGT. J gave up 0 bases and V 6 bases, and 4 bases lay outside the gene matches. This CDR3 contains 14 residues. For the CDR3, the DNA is TGTGCCAGCAGAGGGGACAGGACCTCCTACGAGCAGTACTTC. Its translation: CASRGDRTSYEQYF.